This TCR beta chain was retrieved from a study of blood T cell repertoires in COVID-19 (dated by TCRdb to about 2020). About the investigation overall: Samples covering the acute and convalescent phases of COVID-19 were provided by collaborators in the United States, Italy and Spain. The sample metadata nearly always contained a de-identified subject ID, COVID-19 status, age in years and sex. Samples came from the ongoing ImmuneRACE study (first 160 participants) plus 1,254 subjects from 6 global collaborators. The repertoires were released in a freely available public database intended as a resource for research on the immune response to SARS-CoV-2. Deeply sampled blood TCRbeta repertoires from subjects exposed to, actively infected with, or recovered from COVID-19 were included in the dataset. Where available, HLA class I and class II types were taken from metadata supplied by the sample provider and were not determined by assay-based typing. The material from the prospective study consisted of cDNA or gDNA derived from T cells, B-cell-depleted T cells, or PBMCs. Beyond this particular receptor, the publication reports: The quantity of clinical and demographic metadata differed by source and by participant and was supplied without curation.

The germline V gene (reference sequence) sets CDR1 to LNHDA and CDR2 to SQIVND. V is pared back by 1 base and J by 6 bases, with 4 bases lying between the germline termini. The CDR3 numbers 12 residues from cysteine through phenylalanine. Just the 36-base CDR3 DNA is kept, in frame starting at base 1. TCRbeta CDR3 regions were amplified from genomic DNA using the immunoSEQ Assay, a bias-controlled multiplex PCR. The authors processed their data as follows. The number of nucleated cells in each sample was estimated by amplification of reference gene primers within the assay. To quantify the absolute abundance of each unique TCRbeta CDR3 rearrangement, sequence reads were collapsed and filtered. For each sample, productive Simpson clonality was calculated as the square root of Simpson's diversity index across productive rearrangements. Sourced from immuneACCESS, this table was stored by TCRdb with only in-frame sequences that have V and J called. A share of the clones is absent; for the studies checked, an unresolved V gene accounts for under half, and the remainder has no known explanation. V and J calls and clone size are those listed in that table; D and trimming were worked out from the DNA. Here the sample has around 84,000 clones; approximately 78% occur a single time. Of the sample, roughly 38% falls within the top ten clones.

One collaborating source in Seattle enrolled patients during active infection and followed them longitudinally through the course of disease. The collaborating institutions used their own protocols to collect whole blood in K2EDTA tubes. For TCRbeta analysis, collaborators shipped samples as frozen whole blood, isolated PBMCs, or DNA extracted from either of those sample types. Notes on this clone: Its antigen is not yet known. It has no much larger one-base neighbor in the sample; base qualities were not kept.

This receptor was obtained from a man aged 60 to 69 with COVID-19, enrolled during active disease. The sequenced material came from peripheral blood. The sequence is built from TRBV19 and TRBJ1-5, with no reliable assignment of the D segment. For the CDR3, the sequence is CASSIGGQPQHF. The nucleotide sequence reads as follows: TGTGCCAGTAGTATAGGCGGTCAGCCCCAGCATTTT. Reference TRBV19 and TRBJ1-5 genes cover what lies past the CDR3, so the full variable domain is DGGITQSPKYLFRKEGQNVTLSCEQNLNHDAMYWYRQDPGQGLRLIYYSQIVNDFQKGDIAEGYSVSREKKESFPLTVTSAQKNPTAFYLCASSIGGQPQHFGDGTRLSIL.